Listed here are 2 T cell receptor beta chains from one sample, sequenced in a study of TIL therapy for anti-PD-1-resistant metastatic lung cancer. The time point: pre-treatment sample, taken before nivolumab and TIL therapy. The libraries were made with immunoSEQ v3. Here immunoSEQ multiplex PCR was the method, and the copy in TCRdb shows in-frame clones only, minus some. The repertoire holds some 50,000 clones, with less than 80% as singletons. The sequences come from blood, collected at baseline. These receptors originate from a man aged 70-80 years with non-small cell lung cancer.

The chain couples TRBV2 to TRBJ1-5, with 8 bases matching TRBD1. This CDR3 region has 16 residues. V dropped 0 bases and J dropped 6; count of bases not matched to a gene: 7. Looked up from germline, CDR1 is SNHLY and CDR2 is FYNNEI. CDR3 nucleotides: TGTGCCAGCAGTGAAGCGCCAGGGGGCATAGGTCAGCCCCAGCATTTT. Its protein product is CASSEAPGGIGQPQHF.

The chain links TRBV7-9 to TRBJ1-1, with D unclear. This CDR3 is built from 13 residues. Germline CDR1 reads SEHNR; CDR2 reads FQNEAQ (reference sequence). The V end was cut by 2 bases, the J end by 1 base, with 5 bases between. CDR3 sequence reads: CASSLLENTEAFF. The CDR3 DNA follows: TGTGCCAGCAGCTTACTTGAGAACACTGAAGCTTTCTTT.